This TCR beta chain was sequenced in a study of T cells in localized non-small cell lung cancer. Broader study findings: Longer overall survival was seen with higher T cell density measured in blood.

Germline CDR1 is SEHNR and CDR2 is FQNEAQ (reference sequence). Trimming removed 5 bases from V and 5 bases from J, with 15 bases in between. The CDR3 is 14 amino acids. Details on this clone: Its target is not known.

Assay used: immunoSEQ multiplex PCR; TCRdb lists only in-frame clones, some missing. The sample yields some 9,500 clones, around 91% seen once. The input for sequencing was peripheral blood, taken before any cancer treatment. The receptor was isolated from a male donor at least 60 years old with stage III squamous cell lung carcinoma. The rearrangement links TRBV7-9 to TRBJ1-1; a possible D gene is TRBD1 (5 bases). The CDR3 reads CASSRGAAWTEAFF. In DNA, the CDR3 is TGTGCCAGCAGCCGTGGGGCGGCGTGGACTGAAGCTTTCTTT.